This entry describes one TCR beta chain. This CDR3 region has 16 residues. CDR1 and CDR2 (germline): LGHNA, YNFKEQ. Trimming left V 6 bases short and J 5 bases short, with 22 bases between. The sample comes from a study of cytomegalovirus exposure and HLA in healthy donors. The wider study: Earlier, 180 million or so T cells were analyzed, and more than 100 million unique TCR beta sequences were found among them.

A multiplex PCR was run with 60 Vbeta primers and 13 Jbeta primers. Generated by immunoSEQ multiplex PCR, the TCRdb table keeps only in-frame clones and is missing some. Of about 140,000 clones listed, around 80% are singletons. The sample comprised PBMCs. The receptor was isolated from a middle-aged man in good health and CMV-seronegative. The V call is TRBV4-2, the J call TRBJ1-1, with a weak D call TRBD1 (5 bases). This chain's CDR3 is CASSRHTAQGGTEAFF. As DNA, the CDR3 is TGTGCCAGCAGTCGCCATACCGCGCAGGGAGGGACTGAAGCTTTCTTT.